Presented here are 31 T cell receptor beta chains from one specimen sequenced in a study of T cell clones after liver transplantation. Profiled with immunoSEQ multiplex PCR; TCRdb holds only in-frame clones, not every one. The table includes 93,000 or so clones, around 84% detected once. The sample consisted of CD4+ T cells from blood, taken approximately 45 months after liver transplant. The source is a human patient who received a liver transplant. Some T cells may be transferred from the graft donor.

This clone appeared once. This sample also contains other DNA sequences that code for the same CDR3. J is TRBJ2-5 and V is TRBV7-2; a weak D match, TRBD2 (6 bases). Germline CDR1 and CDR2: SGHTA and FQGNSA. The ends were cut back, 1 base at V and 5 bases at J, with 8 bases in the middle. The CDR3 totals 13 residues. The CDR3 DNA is TGTGCCAGCAGCTTAGGGGCGGGGGAGACCCAGTACTTC. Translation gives CASSLGAGETQYF.

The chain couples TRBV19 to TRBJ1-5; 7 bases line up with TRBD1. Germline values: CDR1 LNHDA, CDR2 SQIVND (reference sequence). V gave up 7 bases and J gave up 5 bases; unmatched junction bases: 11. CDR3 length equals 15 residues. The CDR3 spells CASNPRQGGHQPQHF. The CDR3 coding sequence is TGTGCCAGTAACCCTCGACAGGGTGGTCATCAGCCCCAGCATTTT.

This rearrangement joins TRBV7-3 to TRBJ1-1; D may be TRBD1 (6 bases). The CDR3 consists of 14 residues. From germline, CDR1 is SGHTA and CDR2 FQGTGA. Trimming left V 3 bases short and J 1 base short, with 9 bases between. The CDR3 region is CASSLGATNTEAFF. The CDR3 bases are TGTGCCAGCAGCTTGGGGGCTACGAACACTGAAGCTTTCTTT.

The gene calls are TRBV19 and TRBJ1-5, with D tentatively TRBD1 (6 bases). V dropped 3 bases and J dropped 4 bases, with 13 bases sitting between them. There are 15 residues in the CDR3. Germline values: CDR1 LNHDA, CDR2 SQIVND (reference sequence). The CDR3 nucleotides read TGTGCCAGTAGTATCACAGGGCGGGGAAATCAGCCCCAGCATTTT. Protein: CASSITGRGNQPQHF.

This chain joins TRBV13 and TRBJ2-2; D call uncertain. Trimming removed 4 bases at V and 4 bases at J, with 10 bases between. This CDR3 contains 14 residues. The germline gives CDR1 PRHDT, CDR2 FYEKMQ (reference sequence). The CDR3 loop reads CASSSAPTTGELFF. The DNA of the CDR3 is TGTGCCAGCAGCTCTGCTCCGACCACCGGGGAGCTGTTTTTT. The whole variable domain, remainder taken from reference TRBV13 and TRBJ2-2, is AAGVIQSPRHLIKEKRETATLKCYPIPRHDTVYWYQQGPGQDPQFLISFYEKMQSDKGSIPDRFSAQQFSDYHSELNMSSLELGDSALYFCASSSAPTTGELFFGEGSRLTVL.

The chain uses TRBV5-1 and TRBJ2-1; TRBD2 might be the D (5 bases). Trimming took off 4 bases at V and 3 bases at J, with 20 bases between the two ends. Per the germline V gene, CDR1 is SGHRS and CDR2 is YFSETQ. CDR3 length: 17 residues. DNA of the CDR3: TGCGCCAGCAGCCGAATCCCTGGGGAGCGGAACTACAATGAGCAGTTCTTC. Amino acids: CASSRIPGERNYNEQFF.

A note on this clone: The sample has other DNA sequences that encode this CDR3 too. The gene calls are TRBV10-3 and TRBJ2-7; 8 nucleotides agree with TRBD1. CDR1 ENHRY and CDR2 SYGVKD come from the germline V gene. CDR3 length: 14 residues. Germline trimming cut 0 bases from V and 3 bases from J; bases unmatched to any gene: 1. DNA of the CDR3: TGTGCCATCAGTGAGTCTGGACAGGGCTACGAGCAGTACTTC. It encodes CAISESGQGYEQYF.

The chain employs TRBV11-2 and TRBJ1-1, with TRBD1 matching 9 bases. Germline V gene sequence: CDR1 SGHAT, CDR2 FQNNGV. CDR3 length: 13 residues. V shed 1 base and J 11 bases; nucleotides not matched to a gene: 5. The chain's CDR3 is CASSLGIQGAAFF. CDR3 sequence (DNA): TGTGCCAGCAGCTTAGGTATACAGGGGGCGGCTTTCTTT.

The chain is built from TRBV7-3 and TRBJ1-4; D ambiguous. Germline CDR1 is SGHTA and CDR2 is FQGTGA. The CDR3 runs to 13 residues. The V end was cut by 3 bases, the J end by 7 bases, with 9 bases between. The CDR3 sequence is CASSFKAGEKLFF. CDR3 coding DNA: TGTGCCAGCAGCTTCAAAGCAGGTGAAAAACTGTTTTTT.

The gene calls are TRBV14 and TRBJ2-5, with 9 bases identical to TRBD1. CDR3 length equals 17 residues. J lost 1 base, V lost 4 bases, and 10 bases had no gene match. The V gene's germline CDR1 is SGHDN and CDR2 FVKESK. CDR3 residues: CASSPDRGVTFQETQYF. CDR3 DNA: TGTGCCAGCAGCCCGGACAGGGGAGTGACCTTCCAAGAGACCCAGTACTTC.

The CDR3 coding sequence is TGTGCCAGTAGTATACTCTCGGGCAGGGGGCAAACCGGGGAGCTGTTTTTT. It encodes CASSILSGRGQTGELFF. The chain joins TRBV19 to TRBJ2-2, with 8 bases matching TRBD1. J gave up 5 bases and V 2 bases, and 10 bases lay outside the gene matches. There are 17 residues in the CDR3. Germline V gene lookup returns CDR1 LNHDA and CDR2 SQIVND (reference sequence).

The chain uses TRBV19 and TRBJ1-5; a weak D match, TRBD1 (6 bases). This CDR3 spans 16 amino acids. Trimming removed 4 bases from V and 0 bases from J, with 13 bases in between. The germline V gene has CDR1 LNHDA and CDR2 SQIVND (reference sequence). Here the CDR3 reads CASSTPGQLSNQPQHF. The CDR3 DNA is TGTGCCAGTAGTACCCCGGGACAACTTAGCAATCAGCCCCAGCATTTT.

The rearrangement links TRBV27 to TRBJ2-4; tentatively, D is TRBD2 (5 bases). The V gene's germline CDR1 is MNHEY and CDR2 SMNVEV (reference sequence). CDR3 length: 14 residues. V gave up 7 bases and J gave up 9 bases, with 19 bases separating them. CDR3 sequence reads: CASKTRRLDGIQYF. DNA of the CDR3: TGTGCCAGCAAGACCAGGAGGCTTGATGGCATTCAGTACTTC.

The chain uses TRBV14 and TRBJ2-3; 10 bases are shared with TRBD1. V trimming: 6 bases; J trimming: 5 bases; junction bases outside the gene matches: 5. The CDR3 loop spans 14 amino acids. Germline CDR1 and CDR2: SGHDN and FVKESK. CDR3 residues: CASRRTGGQDTQYF. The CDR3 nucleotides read TGTGCCAGCAGGAGGACAGGGGGACAAGATACGCAGTATTTT.

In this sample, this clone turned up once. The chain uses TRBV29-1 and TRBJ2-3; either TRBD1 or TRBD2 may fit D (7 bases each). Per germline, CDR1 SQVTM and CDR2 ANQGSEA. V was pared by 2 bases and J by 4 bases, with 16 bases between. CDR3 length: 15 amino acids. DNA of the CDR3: TGCAGCGTTGAACTCGGACAGGCGGGGGCAGATACGCAGTATTTT. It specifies CSVELGQAGADTQYF.

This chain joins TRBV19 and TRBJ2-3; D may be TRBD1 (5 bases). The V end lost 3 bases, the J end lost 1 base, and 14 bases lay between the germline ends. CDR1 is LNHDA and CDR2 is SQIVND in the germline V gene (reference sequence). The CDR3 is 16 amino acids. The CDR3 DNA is TGTGCCAGTAGTATCGATACAGGCAGAGGCACAGATACGCAGTATTTT. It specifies CASSIDTGRGTDTQYF. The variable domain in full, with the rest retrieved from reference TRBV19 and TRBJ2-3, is DGGITQSPKYLFRKEGQNVTLSCEQNLNHDAMYWYRQDPGQGLRLIYYSQIVNDFQKGDIAEGYSVSREKKESFPLTVTSAQKNPTAFYLCASSIDTGRGTDTQYFGPGTRLTVL.

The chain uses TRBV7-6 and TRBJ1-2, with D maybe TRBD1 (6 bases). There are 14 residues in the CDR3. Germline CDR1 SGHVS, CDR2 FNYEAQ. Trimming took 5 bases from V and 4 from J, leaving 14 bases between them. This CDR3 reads CASSPDRLFYGYTF. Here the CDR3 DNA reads TGTGCCAGCAGCCCCGACAGGCTGTTCTATGGCTACACCTTC.

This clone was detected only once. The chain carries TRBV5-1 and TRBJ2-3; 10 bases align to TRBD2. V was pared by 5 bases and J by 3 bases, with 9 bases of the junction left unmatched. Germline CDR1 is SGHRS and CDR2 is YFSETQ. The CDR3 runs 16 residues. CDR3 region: CASSSIAGGSTDTQYF. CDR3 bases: TGCGCCAGCAGTTCCATAGCGGGAGGTTCGACAGATACGCAGTATTTT.

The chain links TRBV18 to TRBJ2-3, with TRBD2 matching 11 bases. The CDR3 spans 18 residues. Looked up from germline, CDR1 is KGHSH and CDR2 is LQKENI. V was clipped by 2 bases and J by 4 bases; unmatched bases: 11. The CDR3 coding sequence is TGTGCCAGCTCACCAGAACTAGCGGGGGCCTTTACGTCAGATACGCAGTATTTT. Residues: CASSPELAGAFTSDTQYF.

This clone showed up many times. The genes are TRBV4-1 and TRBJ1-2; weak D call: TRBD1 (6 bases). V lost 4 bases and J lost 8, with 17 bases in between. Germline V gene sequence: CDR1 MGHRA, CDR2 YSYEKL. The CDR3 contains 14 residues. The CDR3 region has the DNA TGCGCCAGCAGCCTCCGGGAGGGGGAGGGCGGCTACACCTTC. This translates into CASSLREGEGGYTF.

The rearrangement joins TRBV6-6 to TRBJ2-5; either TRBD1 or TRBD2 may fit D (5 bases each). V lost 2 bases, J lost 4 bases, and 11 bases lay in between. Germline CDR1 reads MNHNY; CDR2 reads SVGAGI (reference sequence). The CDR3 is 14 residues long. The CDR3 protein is CASSYGPGAETQYF. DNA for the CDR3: TGTGCCAGCAGTTACGGGCCCGGGGCAGAGACCCAGTACTTC.

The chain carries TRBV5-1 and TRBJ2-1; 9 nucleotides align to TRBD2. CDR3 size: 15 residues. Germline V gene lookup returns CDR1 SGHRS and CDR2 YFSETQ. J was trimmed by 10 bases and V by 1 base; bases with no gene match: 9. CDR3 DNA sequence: TGCGCCAGCAGCTTGCAACTAGCGGGTGTGGAGGAGCAGTTCTTC. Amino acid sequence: CASSLQLAGVEEQFF.

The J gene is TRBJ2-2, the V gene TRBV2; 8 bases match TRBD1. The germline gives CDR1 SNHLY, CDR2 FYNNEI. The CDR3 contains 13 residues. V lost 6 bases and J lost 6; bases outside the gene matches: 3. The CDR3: CASSRGLSGELFF. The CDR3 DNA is TGTGCCAGCAGCAGGGGGCTCTCCGGGGAGCTGTTTTTT.

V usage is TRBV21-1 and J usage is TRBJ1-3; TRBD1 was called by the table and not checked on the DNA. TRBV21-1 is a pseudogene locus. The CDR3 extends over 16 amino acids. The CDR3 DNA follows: TGTGCCAGCAGCAATCGACTGGGGACAGGGTTGTACACCATATATTTT. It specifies CASSNRLGTGLYTIYF.

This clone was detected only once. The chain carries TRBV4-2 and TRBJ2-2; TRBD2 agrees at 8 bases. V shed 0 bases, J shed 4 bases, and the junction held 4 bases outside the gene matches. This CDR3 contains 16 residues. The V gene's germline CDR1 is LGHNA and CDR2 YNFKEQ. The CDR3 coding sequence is TGTGCCAGCAGCCAAGATACGGGAGGGGGCACCGGGGAGCTGTTTTTT. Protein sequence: CASSQDTGGGTGELFF.

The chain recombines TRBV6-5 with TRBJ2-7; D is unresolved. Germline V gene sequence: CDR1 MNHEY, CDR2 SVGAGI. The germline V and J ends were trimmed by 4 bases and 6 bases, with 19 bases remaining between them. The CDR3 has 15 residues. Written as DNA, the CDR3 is TGTGCCAGCAGTTTTAGACTCGATCCCCGGCGCGAGCAGTACTTC. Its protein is CASSFRLDPRREQYF.

CDR3 bases: TGTGCCAGCAGCCCACTTTTACTTGAGCAGTTCTTC. Its protein is CASSPLLLEQFF. V is TRBV7-9 and J is TRBJ2-1; no definite D call. The CDR3 runs 12 residues. V lost 5 bases and J lost 9, with 11 bases in between. The V gene's germline CDR1 is SEHNR and CDR2 FQNEAQ (reference sequence).

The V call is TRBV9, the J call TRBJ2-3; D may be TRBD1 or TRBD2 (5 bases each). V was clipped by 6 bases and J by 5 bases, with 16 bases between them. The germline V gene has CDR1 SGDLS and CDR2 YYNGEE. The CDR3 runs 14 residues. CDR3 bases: TGTGCCAGCATCACGGGGCCGAGGGGAGATACGCAGTATTTT. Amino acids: CASITGPRGDTQYF.

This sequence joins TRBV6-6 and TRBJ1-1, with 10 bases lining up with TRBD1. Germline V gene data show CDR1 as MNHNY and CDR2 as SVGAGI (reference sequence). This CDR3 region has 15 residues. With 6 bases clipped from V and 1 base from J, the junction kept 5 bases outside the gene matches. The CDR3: CASRPGQGTNTEAFF. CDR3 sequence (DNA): TGTGCCAGCAGACCGGGACAGGGGACGAACACTGAAGCTTTCTTT.

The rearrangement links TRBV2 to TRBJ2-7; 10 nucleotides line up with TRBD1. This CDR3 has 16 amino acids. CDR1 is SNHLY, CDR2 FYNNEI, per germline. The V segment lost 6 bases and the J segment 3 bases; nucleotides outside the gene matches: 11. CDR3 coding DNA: TGTGCCAGCAGCTCAACCGGGACAGGGGTTTTCTACGAGCAGTACTTC. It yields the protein CASSSTGTGVFYEQYF.

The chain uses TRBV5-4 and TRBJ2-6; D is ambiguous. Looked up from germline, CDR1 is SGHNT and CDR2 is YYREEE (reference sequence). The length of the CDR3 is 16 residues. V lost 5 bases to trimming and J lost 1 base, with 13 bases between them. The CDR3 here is CASSPGASSGANVLTF. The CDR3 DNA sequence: TGTGCCAGCAGTCCCGGAGCCTCTTCTGGGGCCAACGTCCTGACTTTC.